This T cell receptor beta chain was sequenced in a study of HIV-infected patients and healthy controls (dated by TCRdb to 2014 to 2015). Regarding the complete study: Whether deep TCR repertoire sequencing of small blood samples from HIV patients could capture immune perturbation and reconstitution was tested in the study.

The research as a whole found: Pairing of alpha and beta chains was not determined in the samples. In the study, no determination of donor HLA types was made. The use of whole blood limited sequencing depth and precluded separation of the dynamics of distinct T-cell subpopulations. Size-matched repertoire data did not replicate the apparent post-therapy recovery of the Gini index in HIV-infected patients. Compared with controls, HIV-infected patients showed significantly different mean usage of eight alpha and eight beta V genes. MAIT cell alpha-chain CDR3s were present at high frequency in healthy controls but severely depleted in HIV+ repertoires. Compared with untreated HIV+ repertoires, healthy control repertoires had roughly threefold more distinct CDR3s and higher Shannon diversity. Significantly higher mean Gini indices were seen in HIV-infected repertoires than in controls, possibly reflecting oligoclonality. More CDR3s were shared between individuals among healthy controls than among HIV+ patients, as measured by Jaccard index and by the count of highly shared sequences. HIV-associated CDR3s exhibited a significant reduction in frequency during therapy, whereas CMV-associated CDR3s exhibited no significant change, although the majority increased in frequency. Comparisons were complicated by unequal numbers of distinct sequences between patients and controls, and rare events from HIV-infected data were overweighted by size-matching. A major limit on how widely the findings apply, in the view of the authors, was that only sixteen HIV-infected individuals were processed. Slight age and sex profile differences between the study cohorts did not explain the observed diversity differences.

V is reduced by 4 bases and J by 4 bases, leaving a spacing of 10 bases between them. The CDR3 runs 14 amino acids, cysteine and phenylalanine included. The read is trimmed to its CDR3 DNA, 42 bases read in frame from base 1. Whole blood was used without cell fractionation, so the repertoire reflected all unsorted peripheral T cells. As controls, ten healthy donors without infection were sampled, and four of the ten donors were sampled a second time approximately three months later. For RNA extraction, around 2.5 ml of peripheral blood was drawn into Tempus tubes. Residual genomic DNA was removed with the TURBO-DNase kit and globin mRNA was depleted with GLOBINclear. Approximately 0.5 ug RNA was reverse transcribed with SuperScript III using primers against the alpha and beta constant regions. Separate alpha and beta chain libraries were generated by chain-specific third strand synthesis with multiplexing indices. To avoid primer bias, the protocol used one single primer pair to amplify every rearrangement within a chain, and the protocol also attached molecular barcodes to each cDNA molecule. T4 RNA Ligase 1 joined purified cDNA to a 5' RACE adapter that carried a random hexamer and the SP2 sequencing primer site. Second strand synthesis was performed with Phusion polymerase and primed from the SP2 site, and slow temperature ramps were applied to favor optimal annealing. Two random hexamer sequences, both added before amplification and joined together, made up the 12-nucleotide barcode of each molecule. An amplification PCR of about 23 cycles with P5s and P7 primers came after a short first PCR that had added P5 and P7 adapter elements plus a second index. In total the libraries went through about 29 PCR cycles, after which the libraries were quantified on a Qubit, sized on a Bioanalyzer, and diluted to 3 to 4 nM. Sequencing of the normalized libraries was done on an Illumina MiSeq using 2 x 250 paired-end kits. MinElute columns were the means by which the reverse transcription reactions were cleaned up, and the reactions were eluted into approximately 10 ul Tris-Cl. Adapter ligations were incubated for about 22 hours at 16 degrees C and subsequently purified with AMPure XP beads at a 1:1 ratio. Under the source paper's analysis protocol: Demultiplexed FASTQ files were processed with a modified Decombinator by which V, J, insert and barcode information was output. Sequences that shared a barcode but differed from the dominant sequence were discarded as errors, and original cDNA molecules were estimated by counting barcodes clustered at Levenshtein distance 3. The R packages ineq, vegan, igraph and RCytoscape were used for downstream analyses, with IMGT nomenclature and CDR3 definitions applied. V gene usage was calculated across distinct sequences, with every TCR tallied a single time to avoid skew from clonal expansion. Unique CDR3 amino acid sequences within a donor were connected in similarity networks whenever two sequences differed by a single Levenshtein edit. Published HIV-specific CDR3s (just over 90 alpha, several hundred beta) and CMV-specific CDR3s (roughly 14 alpha, roughly 250 beta) were assembled and queried against the repertoires. Random subsampling to size-matched repertoires demonstrated that the decreased diversity in patients did not result from their lower sequence numbers. TCRdb reanalyzed the raw reads on its own, using fastp at Q25 for trimming and MiXCR for clone calling, and kept in-frame beta chains. Each CDR3 protein appears once, grouped with its most common genes and DNA. These V and J calls are TCRdb output, not the study's own analysis. The sample yields tens of thousands of distinct CDR3 sequences; 8% to 10% were counted once. The leading ten clones occupy under 5% of the sample.

Many counts were recorded for this clonotype. What this receptor recognizes is not known. Per-base qualities were not stored, and no clone one base away is much larger. Recombination connected TRBV12-3 or TRBV12-4 to TRBJ2-2, with an unclear D gene assignment. The TCR comes from an adult in good health. Sample: blood. The CDR3 sequence is CASSSTPSTGELFF. The DNA sequence is as follows: TGTGCCAGCAGTTCAACACCAAGCACCGGGGAGCTGTTTTTT.